A single sample is the source of the 16 T cell receptor beta chains below, sequenced in a study of metastatic and nonmetastatic thyroid tumors. Ahead of thyroid surgery, no patient had received treatment of any kind. With MiXCR, TCRdb reprocessed the PCR reads. This sample has 35,000 to 50,000 clones, with 20% to 25% found just once. The sample taken for sequencing was tumor tissue. The receptor source for this set is a female donor with papillary thyroid cancer or a benign thyroid nodule (not recorded which). Some clones in this sample may be carry-over from other donors' samples.

This chain joins TRBV7-9 and TRBJ2-7, with D uncertain. From germline, CDR1 is SEHNR and CDR2 FQNEAQ (reference sequence). Trimming removed 4 bases from V and 0 bases from J, with 13 bases in between. This CDR3 spans 15 amino acids. The CDR3, as DNA: TGTGCCAGCAGCTCAGCAAAAGGTGACTCCTACGAGCAGTACTTC. Its protein product is CASSSAKGDSYEQYF. The whole variable domain, remainder taken from reference TRBV7-9 and TRBJ2-7, is DTGVSQNPRHKITKRGQNVTFRCDPISEHNRLYWYRQTLGQGPEFLTYFQNEAQLEKSRLLSDRFSAERPKGSFSTLEIQRTEQGDSAMYLCASSSAKGDSYEQYFGPGTRLTVT.

This clone was found many times. The chain is built from TRBV28 and TRBJ1-4; D unresolved. The CDR3 is 14 residues long. The V and J ends lost 3 bases and 6 bases respectively, with 11 bases between them. From germline, CDR1 is MDHEN and CDR2 SYDVKM. This chain's CDR3 is CASSFGFPDEKLFF. CDR3 bases: TGTGCCAGCAGTTTCGGGTTTCCGGATGAAAAACTGTTTTTT.

The chain links TRBV11-2 to TRBJ1-2; 7 bases match TRBD1. Germline CDR1 SGHAT, CDR2 FQNNGV. Trimming cost V 0 bases and J 4 bases; bases outside gene matches: 5. This CDR3 spans 15 amino acids. Here the CDR3 reads CASSLDLGQTYGYTF. The CDR3 DNA sequence: TGTGCCAGCAGCTTAGATTTGGGACAGACCTATGGCTACACCTTC.

This clone occurred many times. This chain links TRBV9 with TRBJ2-1; TRBD1 matches at 7 bases. Germline V lookup: CDR1 SGDLS, CDR2 YYNGEE. V was pared by 4 bases and J by 10 bases, with 5 bases of the junction left unmatched. The CDR3 length is 12 residues. The CDR3 here is CASSTHRGEQFF. DNA for the CDR3: TGTGCCAGCAGCACCCACAGGGGCGAGCAGTTCTTC.

V is TRBV20-1 and J is TRBJ2-7; a possible D gene is TRBD2 (5 bases). The germline gives CDR1 DFQATT, CDR2 SNEGSKA (reference sequence). The V and J ends lost 5 bases and 0 bases respectively, with 8 bases between them. CDR3 length: 12 amino acids. This chain's CDR3 is CSAGLISYEQYF. The CDR3 nucleotides read TGCAGTGCTGGACTGATCTCCTACGAGCAGTACTTC.

This clone was detected ten times or more. This rearrangement joins TRBV5-4 to TRBJ2-5, with D unclear. This CDR3 comprises 14 residues. V lost 0 bases to trimming and J lost 1 base, with 7 bases between them. The germline V gene has CDR1 SGHNT and CDR2 YYREEE (reference sequence). The CDR3 DNA is TGTGCCAGCAGCTTGGAACAGACCCAAGAGACCCAGTACTTC. It is translated as CASSLEQTQETQYF. Together with reference TRBV5-4 and TRBJ2-5, the CDR3 gives the full variable domain: ETGVTQSPTHLIKTRGQQVTLRCSSQSGHNTVSWYQQALGQGPQFIFQYYREEENGRGNFPPRFSGLQFPNYSSELNVNALELDDSALYLCASSLEQTQETQYFGPGTRLLVL.

The V gene is TRBV2, the J gene TRBJ2-7; 11 bases fit TRBD1. The CDR3 runs to 13 residues. Germline trimming cut 6 bases from V and 13 bases from J; bases unmatched to any gene: 11. Per the germline V gene, CDR1 is SNHLY and CDR2 is FYNNEI. The chain's CDR3 is CASSQEGDRGSYF. The DNA of the CDR3 is TGTGCCAGCAGCCAAGAAGGGGACAGGGGGAGCTACTTC.

In this sample, this clone turned up many times. This chain joins TRBV20-1 and TRBJ2-3; unclear D gene. CDR3 length: 13 amino acids. Germline lookup yields CDR1 DFQATT and CDR2 SNEGSKA (reference sequence). Trimming removed 2 bases at V and 7 bases at J, with 13 bases between. The CDR3 nucleotides read TGCAGTGCTAGAAGACCTGAAAAGCATACGCAGTATTTT. Residues: CSARRPEKHTQYF.

Points on this clone: A much larger clone differs by one base, so this may be a read error. The sample has other DNA sequences that encode this CDR3 too. This chain joins TRBV5-1 and TRBJ1-2; 7 nucleotides line up with TRBD1. Germline loops: CDR1 SGHRS, CDR2 YFSETQ. With V trimmed by 5 bases and J by 3 bases, 7 bases remained unmatched. The CDR3 consists of 14 residues. For the CDR3, the DNA is TGCGCCAGCAGAACAGGGGCTCGGGACTATGGCTACACCTTC. Its translation: CASRTGARDYGYTF.

This clone has a handful of counts. The V and J genes are TRBV27 and TRBJ2-3, with D perhaps matching TRBD1 (6 bases). Trimming stripped 2 bases from V and 0 bases from J, with 12 bases between. This CDR3 spans 16 amino acids. Germline CDR1 MNHEY, CDR2 SMNVEV (reference sequence). CDR3 region: CASSLRGLASTDTQYF. The CDR3, as DNA: TGTGCCAGCAGTTTAAGGGGGTTAGCTAGCACAGATACGCAGTATTTT.

This clone was recorded a few times. The rearrangement links TRBV7-9 to TRBJ2-1; perhaps TRBD1 as D (5 bases). The germline V gene encodes CDR1 SEHNR and CDR2 FQNEAQ (reference sequence). CDR3 length: 12 residues. V lost 5 bases and J 9 bases, leaving 11 bases between the germline ends. For the CDR3, the DNA is TGTGCCAGCAGCCTGAGGACACCTGAGCAGTTCTTC. Translation gives CASSLRTPEQFF.

This chain links TRBV2 with TRBJ2-3; D gene ambiguous. The CDR3 extends over 12 amino acids. Germline V gene data show CDR1 as SNHLY and CDR2 as FYNNEI. V shed 1 base and J shed 4 bases, with 3 bases lying between them. In nucleotides, the CDR3 is TGTGCCAGCAGTGAAGTTGCAGATACGCAGTATTTT. It encodes CASSEVADTQYF.

The chain is built from TRBV11-1 and TRBJ2-1, with 10 bases identical to TRBD2. Germline V CDR1 and CDR2: SGHAT, FQDESV (reference sequence). This CDR3 region has 16 residues. V was clipped by 6 bases and J by 7 bases; unmatched bases: 12. CDR3 DNA sequence: TGTGCCAGCAGAGAGAGTAGCGGGAGGACTAGTAATGAGCAGTTCTTC. Residues: CASRESSGRTSNEQFF.

This clone was observed many times. V is TRBV20-1 and J is TRBJ2-7, with D possibly TRBD2 on 5 matching bases. CDR1 and CDR2 from the germline V gene are DFQATT and SNEGSKA (reference sequence). The CDR3 is 14 amino acids. The germline V and J ends were trimmed by 7 bases and 6 bases, with 22 bases remaining between them. The CDR3 loop reads CSDPLTPRAGEQYF. The CDR3 nucleotides are TGCAGTGATCCCCTGACCCCCCGGGCGGGCGAGCAGTACTTC.

This clone was counted ten times or more. The CDR3 DNA sequence: TGTGCCAGCAGTTTAGGACAATATAATTCACCCCTCCACTTT. It encodes CASSLGQYNSPLHF. The rearrangement uses TRBV28 and TRBJ1-6; D possibly corresponds to TRBD1 (5 bases). The CDR3 is 14 amino acids. Trimming took off 2 bases at V and 4 bases at J, with 6 bases between the two ends. From germline, CDR1 is MDHEN and CDR2 SYDVKM. The entire variable domain, with the rest obtained from reference TRBV28 and TRBJ1-6, is as follows: DVKVTQSSRYLVKRTGEKVFLECVQDMDHENMFWYRQDPGLGLRLIYFSYDVKMKEKGDIPEGYSVSREKKERFSLILESASTNQTSMYLCASSLGQYNSPLHFGNGTRLTVT.

This clone was picked up many times. The rearrangement uses TRBV27 and TRBJ1-6; 7 positions agree with TRBD1. Germline loops: CDR1 MNHEY, CDR2 SMNVEV (reference sequence). There are 15 residues in the CDR3. The V gene end was trimmed by 6 bases and the J gene end by 7 bases; junction bases not matched to a gene: 9. The CDR3 DNA sequence: TGTGCCAGCAGAGAGGACAGGACAACCAATTCACCCCTCCACTTT. Its translation: CASREDRTTNSPLHF.